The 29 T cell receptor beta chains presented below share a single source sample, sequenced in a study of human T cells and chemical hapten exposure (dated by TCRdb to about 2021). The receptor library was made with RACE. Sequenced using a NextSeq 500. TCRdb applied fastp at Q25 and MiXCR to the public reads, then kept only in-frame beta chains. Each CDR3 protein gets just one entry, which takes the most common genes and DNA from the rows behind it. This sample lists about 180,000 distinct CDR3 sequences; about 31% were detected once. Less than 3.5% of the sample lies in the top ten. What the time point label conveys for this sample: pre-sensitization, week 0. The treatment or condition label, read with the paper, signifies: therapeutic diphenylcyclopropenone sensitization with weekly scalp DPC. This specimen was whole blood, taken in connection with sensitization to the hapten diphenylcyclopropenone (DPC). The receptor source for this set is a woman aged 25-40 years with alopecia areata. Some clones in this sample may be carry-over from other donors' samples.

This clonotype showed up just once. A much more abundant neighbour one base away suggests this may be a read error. This chain's CDR3 is CAGSLVTGQIRTDTQYF. In DNA form, the CDR3 reads TGTGCCGGCAGCTTGGTAACAGGGCAGATCCGCACAGATACGCAGTATTTT. This rearrangement joins TRBV5-5 to TRBJ2-3; D perhaps matches TRBD1 (6 bases). The CDR3 extends over 17 amino acids. Germline assignment: CDR1 SGHKS and CDR2 YYEKEE (reference sequence).

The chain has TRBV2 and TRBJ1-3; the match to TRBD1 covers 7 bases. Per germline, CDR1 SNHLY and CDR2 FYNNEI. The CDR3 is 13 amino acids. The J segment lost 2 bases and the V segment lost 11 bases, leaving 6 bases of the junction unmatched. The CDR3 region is CAGGQVPGNTIYF. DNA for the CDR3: TGTGCCGGTGGACAGGTCCCTGGAAACACCATATATTTT.

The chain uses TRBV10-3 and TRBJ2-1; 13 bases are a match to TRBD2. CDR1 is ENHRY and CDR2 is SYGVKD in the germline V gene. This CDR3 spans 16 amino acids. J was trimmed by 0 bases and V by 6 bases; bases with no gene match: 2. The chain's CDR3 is CAIRTSGGSSYNEQFF. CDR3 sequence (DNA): TGTGCCATCAGGACTAGCGGGGGGAGCTCCTACAATGAGCAGTTCTTC.

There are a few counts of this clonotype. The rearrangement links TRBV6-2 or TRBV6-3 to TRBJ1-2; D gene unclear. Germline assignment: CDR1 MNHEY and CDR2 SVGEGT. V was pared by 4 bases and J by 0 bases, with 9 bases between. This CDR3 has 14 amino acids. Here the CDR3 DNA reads TGTGCCAGCAGTTTAACGGGGACTAACTATGGCTACACCTTC. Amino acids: CASSLTGTNYGYTF.

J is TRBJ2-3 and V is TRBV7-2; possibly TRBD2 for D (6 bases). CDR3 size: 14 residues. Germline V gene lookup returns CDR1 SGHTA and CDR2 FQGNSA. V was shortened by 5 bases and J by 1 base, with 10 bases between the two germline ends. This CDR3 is CASSGGPRTDTQYF. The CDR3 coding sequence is TGTGCCAGCAGCGGAGGGCCTCGCACAGATACGCAGTATTTT.

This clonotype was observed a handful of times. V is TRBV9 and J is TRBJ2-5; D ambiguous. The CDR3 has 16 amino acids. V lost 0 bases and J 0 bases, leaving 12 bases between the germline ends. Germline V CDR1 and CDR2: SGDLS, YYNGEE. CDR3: CASSVGPMVNQETQYF. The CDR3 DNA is TGTGCCAGCAGCGTAGGCCCGATGGTCAACCAAGAGACCCAGTACTTC.

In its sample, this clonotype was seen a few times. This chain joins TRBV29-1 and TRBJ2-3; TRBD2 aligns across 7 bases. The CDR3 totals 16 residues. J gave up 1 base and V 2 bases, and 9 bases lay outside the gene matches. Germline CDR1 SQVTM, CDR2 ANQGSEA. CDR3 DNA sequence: TGCAGCGTTGAATCACGGGCTAGCGGAGGCACAGATACGCAGTATTTT. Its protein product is CSVESRASGGTDTQYF.

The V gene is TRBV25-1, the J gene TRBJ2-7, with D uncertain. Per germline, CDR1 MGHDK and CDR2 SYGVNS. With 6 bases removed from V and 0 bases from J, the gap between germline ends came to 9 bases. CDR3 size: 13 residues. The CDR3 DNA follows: TGTGCCAGCAGGGCCCCGAGCTCCTACGAGCAGTACTTC. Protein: CASRAPSSYEQYF.

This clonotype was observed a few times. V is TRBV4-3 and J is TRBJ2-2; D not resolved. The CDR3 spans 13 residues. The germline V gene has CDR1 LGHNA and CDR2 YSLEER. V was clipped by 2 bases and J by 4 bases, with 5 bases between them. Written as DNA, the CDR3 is TGCGCCAGCAGCCAATATGGCACCGGGGAGCTGTTTTTT. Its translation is CASSQYGTGELFF.

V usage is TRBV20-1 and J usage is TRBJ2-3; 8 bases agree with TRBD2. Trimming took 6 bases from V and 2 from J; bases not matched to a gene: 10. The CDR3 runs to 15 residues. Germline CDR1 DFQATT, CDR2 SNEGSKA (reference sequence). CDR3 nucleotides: TGCAGTGCCGGGGGGGCTAGCGGGTTCACAGATACGCAGTATTTT. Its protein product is CSAGGASGFTDTQYF.

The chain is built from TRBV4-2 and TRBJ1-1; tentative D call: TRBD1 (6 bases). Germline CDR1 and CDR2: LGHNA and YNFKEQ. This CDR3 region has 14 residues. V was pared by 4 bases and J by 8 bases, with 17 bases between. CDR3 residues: CASSPLPRRGEAFF. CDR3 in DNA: TGTGCCAGCAGCCCCCTACCTAGGAGGGGGGAAGCTTTCTTT.

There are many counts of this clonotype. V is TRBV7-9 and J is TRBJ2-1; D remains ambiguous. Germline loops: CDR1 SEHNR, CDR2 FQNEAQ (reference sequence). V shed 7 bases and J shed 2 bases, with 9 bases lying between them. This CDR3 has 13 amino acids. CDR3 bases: TGTGCCAGCACCTCGTCGGCCTACAATGAGCAGTTCTTC. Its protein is CASTSSAYNEQFF.

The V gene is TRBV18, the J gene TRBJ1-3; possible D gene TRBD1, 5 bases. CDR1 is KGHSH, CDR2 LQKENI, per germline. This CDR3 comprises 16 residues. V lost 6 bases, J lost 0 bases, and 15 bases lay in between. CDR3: CASSTQAGSSGNTIYF. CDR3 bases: TGTGCCAGCTCTACACAGGCAGGAAGCTCTGGAAACACCATATATTTT.

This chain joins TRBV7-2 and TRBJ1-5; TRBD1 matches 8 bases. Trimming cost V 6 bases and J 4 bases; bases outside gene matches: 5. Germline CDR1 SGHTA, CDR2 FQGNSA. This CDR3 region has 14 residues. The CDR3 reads CASRTTGANQPQHF. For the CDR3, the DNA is TGTGCCAGCAGGACGACAGGGGCTAATCAGCCCCAGCATTTT.

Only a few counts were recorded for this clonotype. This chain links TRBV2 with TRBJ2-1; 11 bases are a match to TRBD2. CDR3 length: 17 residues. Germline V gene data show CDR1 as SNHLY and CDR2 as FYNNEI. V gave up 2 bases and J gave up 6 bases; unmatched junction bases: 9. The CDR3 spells CASSESVGTSGLNEQFF. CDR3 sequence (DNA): TGTGCCAGCAGTGAATCGGTAGGGACTAGCGGTCTCAATGAGCAGTTCTTC.

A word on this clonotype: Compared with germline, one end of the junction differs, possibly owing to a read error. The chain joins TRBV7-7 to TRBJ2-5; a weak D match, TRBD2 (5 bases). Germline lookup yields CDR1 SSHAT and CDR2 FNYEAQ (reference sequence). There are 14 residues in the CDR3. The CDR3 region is CASSPGSSPETQYF. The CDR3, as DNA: TGTGCTAGCAGCCCAGGATCTAGCCCAGAGACCCAGTACTTC. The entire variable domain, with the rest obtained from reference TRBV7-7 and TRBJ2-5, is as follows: GAGVSQSPRYKVTKRGQDVTLRCDPISSHATLYWYQQALGQGPEFLTYFNYEAQPDKSGLPSDRFSAERPEGSISTLTIQRTEQRDSAMYRCASSPGSSPETQYFGPGTRLLVL.

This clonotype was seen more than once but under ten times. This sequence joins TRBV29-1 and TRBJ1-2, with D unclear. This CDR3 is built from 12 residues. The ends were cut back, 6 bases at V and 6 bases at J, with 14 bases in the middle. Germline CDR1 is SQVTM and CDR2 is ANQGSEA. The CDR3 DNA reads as TGCAGCGTCGGACCCGATATAGATGGCTACACCTTC. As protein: CSVGPDIDGYTF.

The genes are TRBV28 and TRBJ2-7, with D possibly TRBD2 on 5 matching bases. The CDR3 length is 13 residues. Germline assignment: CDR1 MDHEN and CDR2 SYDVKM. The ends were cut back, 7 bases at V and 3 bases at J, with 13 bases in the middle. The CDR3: CASTGGVLYEQYF. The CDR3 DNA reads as TGTGCCAGCACCGGAGGAGTTCTCTACGAGCAGTACTTC.

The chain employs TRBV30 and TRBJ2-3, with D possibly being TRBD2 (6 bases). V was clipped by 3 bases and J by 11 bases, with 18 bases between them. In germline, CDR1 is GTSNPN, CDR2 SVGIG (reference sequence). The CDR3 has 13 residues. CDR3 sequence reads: CAWSIAGGSGQYF. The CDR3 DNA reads TGTGCCTGGAGCATCGCAGGAGGGTCAGGGCAGTATTTT.

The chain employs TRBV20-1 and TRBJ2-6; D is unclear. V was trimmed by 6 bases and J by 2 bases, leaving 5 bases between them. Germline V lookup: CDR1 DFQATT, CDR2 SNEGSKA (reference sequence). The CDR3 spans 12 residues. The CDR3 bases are TGCAGTGCCCCGACTGGGGCCAACGTCCTGACTTTC. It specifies CSAPTGANVLTF.

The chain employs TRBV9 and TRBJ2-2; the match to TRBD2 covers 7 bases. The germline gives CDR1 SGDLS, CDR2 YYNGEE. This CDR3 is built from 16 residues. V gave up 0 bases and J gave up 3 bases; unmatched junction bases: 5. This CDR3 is CASSVAAGLYTGELFF. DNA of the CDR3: TGTGCCAGCAGCGTAGCAGCGGGGCTTTACACCGGGGAGCTGTTTTTT.

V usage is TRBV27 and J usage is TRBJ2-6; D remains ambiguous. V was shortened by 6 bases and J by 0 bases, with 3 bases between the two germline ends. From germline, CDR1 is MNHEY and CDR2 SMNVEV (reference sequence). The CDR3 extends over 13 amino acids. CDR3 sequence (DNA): TGTGCCAGCAGGAACTCTGGGGCCAACGTCCTGACTTTC. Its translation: CASRNSGANVLTF.

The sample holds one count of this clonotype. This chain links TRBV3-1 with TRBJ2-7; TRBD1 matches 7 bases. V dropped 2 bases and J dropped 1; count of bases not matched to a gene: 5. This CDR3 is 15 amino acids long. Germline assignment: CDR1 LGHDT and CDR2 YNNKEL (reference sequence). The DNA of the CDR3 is TGTGCCAGCAGCCAATCGTCAGGGGGTTCCTACGAGCAGTACTTC. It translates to CASSQSSGGSYEQYF.

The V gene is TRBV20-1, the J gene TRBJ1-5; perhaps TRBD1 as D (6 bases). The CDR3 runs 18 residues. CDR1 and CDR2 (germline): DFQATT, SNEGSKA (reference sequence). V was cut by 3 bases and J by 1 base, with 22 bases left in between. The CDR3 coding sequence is TGCAGTGCTAGGCCCCCAGGGGACGGGGATATGAGCAATCAGCCCCAGCATTTT. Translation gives CSARPPGDGDMSNQPQHF.

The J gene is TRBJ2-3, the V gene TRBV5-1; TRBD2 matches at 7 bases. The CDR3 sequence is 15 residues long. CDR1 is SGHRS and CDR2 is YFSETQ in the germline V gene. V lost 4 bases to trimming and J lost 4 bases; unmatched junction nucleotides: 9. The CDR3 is CASSRSSGTADTQYF. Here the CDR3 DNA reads TGCGCCAGCAGCCGTTCTAGCGGTACGGCAGATACGCAGTATTTT.

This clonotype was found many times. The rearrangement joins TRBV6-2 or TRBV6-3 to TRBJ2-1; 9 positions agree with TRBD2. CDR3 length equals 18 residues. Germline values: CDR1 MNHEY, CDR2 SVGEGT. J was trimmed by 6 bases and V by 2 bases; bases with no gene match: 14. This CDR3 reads CASSYLLSGGRDTNEQFF. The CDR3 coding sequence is TGTGCCAGCAGTTACCTCCTTAGCGGGGGCCGGGATACCAATGAGCAGTTCTTC.

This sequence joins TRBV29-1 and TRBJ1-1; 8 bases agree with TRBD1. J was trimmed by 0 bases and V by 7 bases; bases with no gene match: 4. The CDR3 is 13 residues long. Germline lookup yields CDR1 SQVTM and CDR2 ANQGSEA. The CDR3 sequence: CSAEGQVNTEAFF. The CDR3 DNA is TGCAGCGCCGAGGGACAGGTGAACACTGAAGCTTTCTTT.

The CDR3: CASSQGGNEKLFF. DNA of the CDR3: TGTGCCAGCAGCCAAGGGGGGAACGAAAAACTGTTTTTT. This sequence joins TRBV28 and TRBJ1-4, with D perhaps matching TRBD1 (6 bases). V lost 6 bases and J 8 bases, leaving 13 bases between the germline ends. The length of the CDR3 is 13 residues. Germline V lookup: CDR1 MDHEN, CDR2 SYDVKM.

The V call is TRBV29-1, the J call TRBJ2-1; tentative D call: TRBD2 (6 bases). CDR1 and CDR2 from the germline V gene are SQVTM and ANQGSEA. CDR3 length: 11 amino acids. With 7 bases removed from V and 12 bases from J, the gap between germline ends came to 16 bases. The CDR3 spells CSGRMGGRQFF. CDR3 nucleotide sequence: TGCAGCGGCCGTATGGGGGGTAGGCAGTTCTTC.